Reported below is one TCR beta chain. Its antigen is not identified. Profiling relied on immunoSEQ multiplex PCR, and the TCRdb table lists in-frame clones only, not all of them. This sample has some 71,000 clones, with around nine tenths found just once. The data are from a study of a mutant IDH1 vaccine in newly diagnosed glioma. Study overall: Onset of vaccination occurred 4-6 weeks following radiotherapy alone, or with temozolomide cycles.

The time point: week 35, safety follow-up. Every vaccination contained 300 ug of the mutant IDH1 20-mer peptide and was paired with topical imiquimod. The CDR3 is made up of 12 amino acids. Germline V gene sequence: CDR1 MNHNS, CDR2 SASEGT. V was trimmed by 1 base and J by 12 bases, leaving 10 bases between them. This rearrangement joins TRBV6-1 to TRBJ2-1, with D hard to call. The receptor was isolated from a young man with glioma. Sequencing used PBMCs, obtained from a glioma patient whose treatment included an IDH1 peptide vaccine. Written as DNA, the CDR3 is TGTGCCAGCAGTGAAGAATATAGTTGGCAGTTCTTC. Amino acids: CASSEEYSWQFF.